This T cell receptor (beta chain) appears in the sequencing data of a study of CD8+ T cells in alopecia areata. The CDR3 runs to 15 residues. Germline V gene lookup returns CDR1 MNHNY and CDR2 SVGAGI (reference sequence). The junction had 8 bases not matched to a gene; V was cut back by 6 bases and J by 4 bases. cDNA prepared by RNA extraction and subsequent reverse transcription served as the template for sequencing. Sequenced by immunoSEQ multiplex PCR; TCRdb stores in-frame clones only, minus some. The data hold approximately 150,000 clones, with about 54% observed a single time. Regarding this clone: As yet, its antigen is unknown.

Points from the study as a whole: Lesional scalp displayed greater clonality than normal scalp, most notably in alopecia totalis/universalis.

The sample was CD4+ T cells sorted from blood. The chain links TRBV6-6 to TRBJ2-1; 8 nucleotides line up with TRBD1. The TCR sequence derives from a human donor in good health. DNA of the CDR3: TGTGCCAGCAGCTCCGGGACAGGAGAATACAATGAGCAGTTCTTC. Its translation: CASSSGTGEYNEQFF.